The rows below give T cell receptor beta chains drawn from one sample of a study of lymphopenia after photon versus proton radiotherapy. TCRdb keeps only in-frame clones here, not all; method: immunoSEQ multiplex PCR. The sample lists over 30,000 clones; roughly 84% were seen once. This sample comprised peripheral blood, obtained from a patient treated with proton-based radiotherapy. Receptor source: a woman aged 70 to 79 with pancreatic cancer. The CDR3 runs from the conserved cysteine through the conserved F or W. A D gene is named only where the DNA matches it firmly. Size values are once, few and many counts, or a class for expanded clones, and some rows have none.

J	V	size	D	DNA	CDR3
TRBJ2-1	TRBV4-3	-	TRBD1	TGCGCCAGCAGCCAAGATCCGACAGGGATCGGAAATGAGCAGTTCTTC	CASSQDPTGIGNEQFF
TRBJ1-5	TRBV7-9	-	-	TGTGCCAGCAGCTTAGGGGAAGGGCCCCAGCATTTT	CASSLGEGPQHF
TRBJ1-4	TRBV27	-	TRBD1	TGTGCCAGCAGTCGACAGGGTTCAGGTGAAAAACTGTTTTTT	CASSRQGSGEKLFF
TRBJ1-1	TRBV9	-	-	TGTGCCAGCAGCCCGAACCACCTTTCGAACACTGAAGCTTTCTTT	CASSPNHLSNTEAFF
TRBJ2-7	TRBV28	-	-	TGTGCCAGCCGTCAGGGTAACGGCTACGAGCAGTACTTC	CASRQGNGYEQYF
TRBJ2-7	TRBV28	-	-	TGTGCCGAACAGAGAAACGGCCCCTCCTACGAGCAGTACTTC	CAEQRNGPSYEQYF
TRBJ1-1	TRBV5-4	-	-	TGTGCCAGCAGCTTGGAGTCGGGGAGGGCTGAAGCTTTCTTT	CASSLESGRAEAFF
TRBJ2-1	TRBV9	-	TRBD2	TGTGCCAGCAGCCTAGGGGAGACTAGCGGGAGCCATGAGCAGTTCTTC	CASSLGETSGSHEQFF
TRBJ1-2	TRBV28	once	TRBD1	TGTGCCAGCAGCCCATCAGGACAGGGGGACTATGGCTACACCTTC	CASSPSGQGDYGYTF
TRBJ2-3	TRBV5-4	-	TRBD2	TGTGCCAGCAGCCCTACTAGCGGGAGGGCCAGAGATACGCAGTATTTT	CASSPTSGRARDTQYF
TRBJ2-2	TRBV9	-	-	TGTGCCAGCAGCTTACCCCCGCGAGGGACCGGGGAGCTGTTTTTT	CASSLPPRGTGELFF
TRBJ2-1	TRBV13	few	TRBD2	TGTGCCAGCAGCCGTCTAGCGGAGGGAGGTGAGCAGTTCTTC	CASSRLAEGGEQFF
TRBJ2-7	TRBV5-6	once	-	TGTGCCAGCAGCCTCCGCCGGGGAATTGTGTCCTACGAGCAGTACTTC	CASSLRRGIVSYEQYF
TRBJ2-3	TRBV14	-	-	TGTGCCAGCAGCCAGGCTCTAGCGTCCGATACGCAGTATTTT	CASSQALASDTQYF
TRBJ2-1	TRBV28	-	-	TGTGCCAGCAGAGCAGCTAGCTCCTACAATGAGCAGTTCTTC	CASRAASSYNEQFF
TRBJ1-1	TRBV6-5	few	-	TGTGCCAGCAGCTTTACCCTTGTAGCGAAGGTTGAAGCTTTCTTT	CASSFTLVAKVEAFF
TRBJ2-3	TRBV5-6	-	-	TGTGCCAGCAGCCGGGACACAGATACGCAGTATTTT	CASSRDTDTQYF
TRBJ1-2	TRBV28	once	-	TGTGCCAGCAGTTTATCTGCAGGAGGTATCGATGGCTACACCTTC	CASSLSAGGIDGYTF
TRBJ1-5	TRBV6-5	-	-	TGTGCCAGCAGGCTGGGGGGCAACGGCCAGCCCCAGCATTTT	CASRLGGNGQPQHF
TRBJ2-2	TRBV5-1	-	TRBD2	TGCGCCAGCAGCTCAGGGGGACTAGCGGGAATCGGCACCGGGGAGCTGTTTTTT	CASSSGGLAGIGTGELFF
TRBJ1-3	TRBV28	-	TRBD1	TGTGCCAGCAGGCGGACAGGGGATGGAGACACCATATATTTT	CASRRTGDGDTIYF
TRBJ1-2	TRBV27	-	-	TGTGCCAGCAGTCTGGGGGGCATATCTGGCGGCTACACCTTC	CASSLGGISGGYTF
TRBJ2-1	TRBV11-2	-	-	TGTGCCAGCAGCTTAAGCTGGCTCTCTAATGAGCAGTTCTTC	CASSLSWLSNEQFF
TRBJ2-7	TRBV28	-	-	TGTGCCAGCAGGATGGAGTCTAGCTCCTACGAGCAGTACTTC	CASRMESSSYEQYF
TRBJ2-3	TRBV5-1	-	TRBD2	TGCGCCGGCAGCTTGGAGGGACTAGCGGGAGACGGCACAGATACGCAGTATTTT	CAGSLEGLAGDGTDTQYF
TRBJ2-7	TRBV4-1	-	TRBD1	TGCGCCAGCAGCACCGGGGGACAGGGCAACTACGAGCAGTACTTC	CASSTGGQGNYEQYF
TRBJ2-3	TRBV10-2	few	-	TGCGCCAGCAGTGAACGTGGGCTGATTTACACAGATACGCAGTATTTT	CASSERGLIYTDTQYF
TRBJ1-2	TRBV7-6	-	TRBD1	TGTGCCAGCAGCCCACAGGGGGCGCAATATGGCTACACCTTC	CASSPQGAQYGYTF
TRBJ2-3	TRBV27	-	-	TGTGCCAGTAATGTCGGGGGCCCCTCCCTGCCAGATACGCAGTATTTT	CASNVGGPSLPDTQYF
TRBJ2-7	TRBV4-1	-	TRBD2	TGCGCCAGCAGCCGGATCAACTCACTAGCGGTCCCCTACGAGCAGTACTTC	CASSRINSLAVPYEQYF
TRBJ1-1	TRBV19	-	-	TGTGCCAGTCTTCAAAGACAGACCATGAACACTGAAGCTTTCTTT	CASLQRQTMNTEAFF
TRBJ1-5	TRBV19	medium-sized	-	TGTGCCAGTAGTATTGACGGGGGTAGTCAGCCCCAGCATTTT	CASSIDGGSQPQHF
TRBJ1-5	TRBV4-2	-	-	TGTGCCAGCAGCCAAACGTTTCAGCCTAATCAGCCCCAGCATTTT	CASSQTFQPNQPQHF
TRBJ1-1	TRBV19	-	-	TGTGCCAGTAGTATAGCAGGACTGAACACTGAAGCTTTCTTT	CASSIAGLNTEAFF
TRBJ2-1	TRBV25-1	-	-	TGTGCCAGCAGTGACCCGACTAGACTCAATGAGCAGTTCTTC	CASSDPTRLNEQFF
TRBJ2-2	TRBV28	once	-	TGTGCCAGCCTGAGGGACACTGGGTTAGGGGAGCTGTTTTTT	CASLRDTGLGELFF
TRBJ2-7	TRBV7-6	-	-	TGTGCCAGCAGCCTCCCCGCGAAGAGATTATGTAAGGTGCAGTACTTC	CASSLPAKRLCKVQYF
TRBJ1-5	TRBV28	-	TRBD1	TGTGCCAGCAGTTCCCAGATGGACAGGATCTATCAGCCCCAGCATTTT	CASSSQMDRIYQPQHF
TRBJ1-5	TRBV6-6	-	-	TGTGCCAGCAGTTACGGGGCGAGCAATCAGCCCCAGCATTTT	CASSYGASNQPQHF
TRBJ2-1	TRBV2	-	TRBD2	TGTGCCAGCACTACGACTAGCGGGTATTACAATGAGCAGTTCTTC	CASTTTSGYYNEQFF
TRBJ1-1	TRBV6-5	few	-	TGTGCCAGCAGTTACAGGGTCGCGCTCGGGATCACTGAAGCTTTCTTT	CASSYRVALGITEAFF
TRBJ2-5	TRBV9	-	-	TGTGCCAGCAGCGGACCGACACCCCAAGAGACCCAGTACTTC	CASSGPTPQETQYF
TRBJ2-2	TRBV9	-	-	TGTGCCAGCAGCGTAGGAGGTATGAACACCGGGGAGCTGTTTTTT	CASSVGGMNTGELFF
TRBJ2-3	TRBV30	-	TRBD2	TGTGCCTGGAGTGTGGGCGGGAGCGGGGGCACAGATACGCAGTATTTT	CAWSVGGSGGTDTQYF
TRBJ2-2	TRBV11-2	few	TRBD2	TGTGCCAGCAGCCCCTCTAGCGGGCTCACCGGGGAGCTGTTTTTT	CASSPSSGLTGELFF
TRBJ2-3	TRBV11-3	-	-	TGTGCCAGCAGCCCCGGTGGGGCAAGGAATACGCAGTATTTT	CASSPGGARNTQYF
TRBJ2-3	TRBV25-1	-	-	TGTGCCAGTTCTCGGACAGAGACGACAGATACGCAGTATTTT	CASSRTETTDTQYF
TRBJ1-5	TRBV30	once	TRBD1	TGTGCCTGGGCAGGGGGCTATAATCAGCCCCAGCATTTT	CAWAGGYNQPQHF
TRBJ2-1	TRBV21-1	-	-	TGTGCCAGCAGCAATAGCGAGATCCCGGGAGTTTTTGACAATGAGCAGTTCTTC	CASSNSEIPGVFDNEQFF
TRBJ2-5	TRBV5-4	once	TRBD2	TGTGCCCATTCCCGGGGCGGGGGGGAAAGGGAGACCCAGTACTTC	CAHSRGGGERETQYF
TRBJ2-7	TRBV19	-	TRBD2	TGTGCCAGTAGTATAGCCGGGACTAGCGGGACCTACGAGCAGTACTTC	CASSIAGTSGTYEQYF
TRBJ2-7	TRBV5-6	-	TRBD2	TGTGCCAGCAGCTCACCGGGACTAAGATACGAGCAGTACTTC	CASSSPGLRYEQYF